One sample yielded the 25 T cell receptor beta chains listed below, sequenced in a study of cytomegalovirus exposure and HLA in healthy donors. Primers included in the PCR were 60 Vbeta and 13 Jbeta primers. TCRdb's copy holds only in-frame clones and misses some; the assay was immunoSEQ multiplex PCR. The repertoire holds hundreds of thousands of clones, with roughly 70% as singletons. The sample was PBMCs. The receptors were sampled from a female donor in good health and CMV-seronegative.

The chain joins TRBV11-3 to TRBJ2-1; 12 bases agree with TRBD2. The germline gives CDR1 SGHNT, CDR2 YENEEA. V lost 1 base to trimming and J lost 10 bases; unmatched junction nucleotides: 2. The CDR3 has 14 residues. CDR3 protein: CASSLVLAGGEQFF. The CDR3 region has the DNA TGTGCCAGCAGCTTAGTTCTAGCGGGAGGGGAGCAGTTCTTC. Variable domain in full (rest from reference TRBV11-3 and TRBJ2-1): EAGVVQSPRYKIIEKKQPVAFWCNPISGHNTLYWYLQNLGQGPELLIRYENEEAVDDSQLPKDRFSAERLKGVDSTLKIQPAELGDSAVYLCASSLVLAGGEQFFGPGTRLTVL.

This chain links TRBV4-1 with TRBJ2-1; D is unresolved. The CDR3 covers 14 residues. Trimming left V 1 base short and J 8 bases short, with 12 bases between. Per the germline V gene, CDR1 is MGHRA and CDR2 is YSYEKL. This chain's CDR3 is CASSQGPHSDEQFF. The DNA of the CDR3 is TGCGCCAGCAGCCAAGGCCCCCATTCGGATGAGCAGTTCTTC.

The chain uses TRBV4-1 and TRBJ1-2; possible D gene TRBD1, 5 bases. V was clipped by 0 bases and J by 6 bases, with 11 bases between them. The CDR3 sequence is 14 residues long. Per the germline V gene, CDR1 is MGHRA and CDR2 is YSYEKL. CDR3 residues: CASSQDRPGNGYTF. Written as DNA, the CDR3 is TGCGCCAGCAGCCAAGACCGGCCAGGGAATGGCTACACCTTC.

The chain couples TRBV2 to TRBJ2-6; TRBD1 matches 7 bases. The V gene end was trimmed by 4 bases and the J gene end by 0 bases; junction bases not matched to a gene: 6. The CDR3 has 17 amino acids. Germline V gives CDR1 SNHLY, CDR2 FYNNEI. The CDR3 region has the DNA TGTGCCAGCAGTGGACAGGGAACCCTCTCTGGGGCCAACGTCCTGACTTTC. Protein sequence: CASSGQGTLSGANVLTF.

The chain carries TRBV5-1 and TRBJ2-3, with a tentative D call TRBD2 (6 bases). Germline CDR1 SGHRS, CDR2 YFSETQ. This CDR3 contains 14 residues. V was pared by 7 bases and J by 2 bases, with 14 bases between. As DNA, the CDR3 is TGCGCCAGCGGACTCGGAGGGCCCACAGATACGCAGTATTTT. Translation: CASGLGGPTDTQYF.

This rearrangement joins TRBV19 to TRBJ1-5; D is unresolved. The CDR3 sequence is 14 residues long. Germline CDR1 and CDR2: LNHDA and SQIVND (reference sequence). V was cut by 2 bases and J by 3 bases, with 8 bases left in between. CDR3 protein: CASSIRMANQPQHF. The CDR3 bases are TGTGCCAGTAGTATAAGAATGGCCAATCAGCCCCAGCATTTT.

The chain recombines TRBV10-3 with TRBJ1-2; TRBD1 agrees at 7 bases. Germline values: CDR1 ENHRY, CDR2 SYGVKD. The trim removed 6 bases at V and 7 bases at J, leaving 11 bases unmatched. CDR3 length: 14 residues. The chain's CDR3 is CAIRPGTETFGYTF. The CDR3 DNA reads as TGTGCCATCAGACCCGGGACAGAGACTTTTGGCTACACCTTC.

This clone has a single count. The chain's CDR3 is CASSSGQVRAEAFF. As DNA, the CDR3 is TGTGCCAGTAGTTCAGGACAGGTGAGGGCTGAAGCTTTCTTT. J is TRBJ1-1 and V is TRBV19, with 7 bases identical to TRBD1. This CDR3 is built from 14 residues. With 5 bases clipped from V and 6 bases from J, the junction kept 9 bases outside the gene matches. Germline CDR1 LNHDA, CDR2 SQIVND (reference sequence).

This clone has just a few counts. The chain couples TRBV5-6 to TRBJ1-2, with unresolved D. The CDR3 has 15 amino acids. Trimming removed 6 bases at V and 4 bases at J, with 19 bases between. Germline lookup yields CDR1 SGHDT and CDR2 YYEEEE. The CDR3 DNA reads TGTGCCAGCACCACTTGGGCAGGTCTCCTCTATGGCTACACCTTC. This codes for CASTTWAGLLYGYTF.

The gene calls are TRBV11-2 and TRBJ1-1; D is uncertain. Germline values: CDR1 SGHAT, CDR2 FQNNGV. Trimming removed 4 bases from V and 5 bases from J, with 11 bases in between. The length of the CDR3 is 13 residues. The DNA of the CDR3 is TGTGCCAGCAGCTGGTCCGGAGAGACTGAAGCTTTCTTT. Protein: CASSWSGETEAFF.

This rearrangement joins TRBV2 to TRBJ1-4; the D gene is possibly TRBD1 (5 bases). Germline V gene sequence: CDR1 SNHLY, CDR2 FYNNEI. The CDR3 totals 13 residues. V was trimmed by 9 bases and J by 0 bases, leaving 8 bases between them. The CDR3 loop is CASRQTTNEKLFF. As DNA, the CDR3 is TGTGCCAGTAGACAGACAACTAATGAAAAACTGTTTTTT.

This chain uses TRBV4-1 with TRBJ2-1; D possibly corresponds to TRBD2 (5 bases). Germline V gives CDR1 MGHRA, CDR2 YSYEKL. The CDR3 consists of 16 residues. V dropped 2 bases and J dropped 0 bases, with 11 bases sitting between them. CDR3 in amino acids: CASSQLGVTSYNEQFF. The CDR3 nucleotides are TGCGCCAGCAGCCAATTGGGAGTTACCTCCTACAATGAGCAGTTCTTC.

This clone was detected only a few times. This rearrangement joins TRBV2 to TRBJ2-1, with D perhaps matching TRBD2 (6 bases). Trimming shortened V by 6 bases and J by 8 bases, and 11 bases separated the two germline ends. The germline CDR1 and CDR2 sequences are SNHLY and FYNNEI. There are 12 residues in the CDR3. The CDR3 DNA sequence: TGTGCCAGCAGAGGGACTTACGATGAGCAGTTCTTC. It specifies CASRGTYDEQFF.

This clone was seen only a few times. As DNA, the CDR3 is TGTGCCAGCAGCTTAGCCCAGGGAGGGTCACCCCTCCACTTT. Amino acid sequence: CASSLAQGGSPLHF. The gene calls are TRBV11-2 and TRBJ1-6; weak D call: TRBD1 (5 bases). CDR1 is SGHAT, CDR2 FQNNGV, per germline. This CDR3 contains 14 residues. Trimming removed 1 base from V and 10 bases from J, with 11 bases in between.

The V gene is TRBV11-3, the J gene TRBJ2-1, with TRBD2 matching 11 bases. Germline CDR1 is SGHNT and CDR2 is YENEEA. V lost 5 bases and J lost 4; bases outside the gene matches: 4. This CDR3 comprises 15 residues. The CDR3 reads CASSPGTSGYNEQFF. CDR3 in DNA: TGTGCCAGCAGCCCCGGGACTAGCGGTTACAATGAGCAGTTCTTC.

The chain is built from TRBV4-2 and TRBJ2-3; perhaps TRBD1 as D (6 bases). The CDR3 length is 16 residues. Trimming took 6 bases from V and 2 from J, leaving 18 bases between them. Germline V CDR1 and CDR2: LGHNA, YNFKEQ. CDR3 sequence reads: CASRKEGVGATDTQYF. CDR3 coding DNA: TGTGCCAGCAGAAAAGAAGGGGTGGGGGCCACAGATACGCAGTATTTT.

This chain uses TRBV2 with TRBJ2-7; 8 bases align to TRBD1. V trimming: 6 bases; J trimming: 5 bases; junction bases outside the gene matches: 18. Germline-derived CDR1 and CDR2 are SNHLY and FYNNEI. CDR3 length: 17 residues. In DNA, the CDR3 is TGTGCCAGCAGACTGACGTACCTGGGCAGGGGGCGCGACGAGCAGTACTTC. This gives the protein CASRLTYLGRGRDEQYF.

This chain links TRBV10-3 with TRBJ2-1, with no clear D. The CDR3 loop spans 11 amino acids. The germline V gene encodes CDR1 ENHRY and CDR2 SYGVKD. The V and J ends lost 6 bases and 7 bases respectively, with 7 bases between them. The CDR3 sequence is CAIRRYNEQFF. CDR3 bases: TGTGCCATCAGGCGGTATAATGAGCAGTTCTTC.

The CDR3 is CASSPRGLFVITEAFF. DNA of the CDR3: TGTGCCAGCAGCCCCCGAGGGTTGTTTGTTATCACTGAAGCTTTCTTT. The chain combines TRBV27 with TRBJ1-1; D unresolved. The CDR3 spans 16 residues. V lost 6 bases to trimming and J lost 4 bases, with 21 bases between them. The germline CDR1 and CDR2 sequences are MNHEY and SMNVEV (reference sequence).

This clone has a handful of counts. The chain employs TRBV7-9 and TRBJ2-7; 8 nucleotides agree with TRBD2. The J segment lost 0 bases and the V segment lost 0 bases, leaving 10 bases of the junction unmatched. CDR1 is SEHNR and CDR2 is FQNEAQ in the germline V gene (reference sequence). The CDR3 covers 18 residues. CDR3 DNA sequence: TGTGCCAGCAGCTTAGCCAGCGGGGGCTTAAGGAGCTCCTACGAGCAGTACTTC. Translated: CASSLASGGLRSSYEQYF. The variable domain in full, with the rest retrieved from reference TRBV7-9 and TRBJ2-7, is DTGVSQNPRHKITKRGQNVTFRCDPISEHNRLYWYRQTLGQGPEFLTYFQNEAQLEKSRLLSDRFSAERPKGSFSTLEIQRTEQGDSAMYLCASSLASGGLRSSYEQYFGPGTRLTVT.

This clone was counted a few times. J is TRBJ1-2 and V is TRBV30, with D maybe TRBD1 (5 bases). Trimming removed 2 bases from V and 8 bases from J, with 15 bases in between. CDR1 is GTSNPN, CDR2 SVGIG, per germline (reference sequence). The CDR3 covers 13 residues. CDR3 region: CAWSLSGGEGYTF. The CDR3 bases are TGTGCCTGGAGTTTGAGCGGGGGAGAGGGCTACACCTTC.

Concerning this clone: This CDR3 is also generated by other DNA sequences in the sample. The CDR3 bases are TGCAGCGTGGCAGGGAATGGCTACACCTTC. It translates to CSVAGNGYTF. The chain joins TRBV29-1 to TRBJ1-2; tentatively, D is TRBD1 (5 bases). Germline lookup yields CDR1 SQVTM and CDR2 ANQGSEA. CDR3 size: 10 residues. Trimming left V 6 bases short and J 6 bases short, with 8 bases between.

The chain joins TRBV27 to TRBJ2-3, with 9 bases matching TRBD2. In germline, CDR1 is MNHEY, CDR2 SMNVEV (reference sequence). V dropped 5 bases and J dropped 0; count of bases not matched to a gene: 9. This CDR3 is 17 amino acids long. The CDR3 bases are TGTGCCAGCAGTCGTCCTAGCGGGGTGTCTAGCACAGATACGCAGTATTTT. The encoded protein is CASSRPSGVSSTDTQYF.

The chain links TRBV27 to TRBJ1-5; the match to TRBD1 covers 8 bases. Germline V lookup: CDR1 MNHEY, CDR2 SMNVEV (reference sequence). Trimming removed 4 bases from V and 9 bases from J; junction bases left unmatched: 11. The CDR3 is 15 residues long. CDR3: CASSSLTGGLGPQHF. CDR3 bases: TGTGCCAGCAGTTCTCTTACAGGGGGGCTGGGGCCCCAGCATTTT.

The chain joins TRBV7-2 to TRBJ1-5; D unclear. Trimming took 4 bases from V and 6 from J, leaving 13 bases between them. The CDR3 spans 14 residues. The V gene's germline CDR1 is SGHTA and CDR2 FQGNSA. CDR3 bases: TGTGCCAGCAGCTCTTATAAACGGAGTCAGCCCCAGCATTTT. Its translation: CASSSYKRSQPQHF. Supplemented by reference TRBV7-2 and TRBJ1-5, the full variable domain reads GAGVSQSPSNKVTEKGKDVELRCDPISGHTALYWYRQSLGQGLEFLIYFQGNSAPDKSGLPSDRFSAERTGGSVSTLTIQRTQQEDSAVYLCASSSYKRSQPQHFGDGTRLSIL.